This T cell receptor beta chain came from a study of T cell changes during pregnancy in multiple sclerosis (dated by TCRdb to about 2019). Regarding the study in general: The study examined how the T cell repertoire changed over the course of pregnancy in women with multiple sclerosis.

V gives up 6 bases and J gives up 1 base, and the segment between their germline ends measures 13 bases. The CDR3 goes from the cysteine to the phenylalanine over 15 residues. Only the CDR3 part of the read is kept: 45 bases, read in frame from the first base. CDR1 and CDR2 are drawn from the germline V gene (reference sequence): MNHEY, SMNVEV. Library generation was performed with the immunoSEQ multiplex PCR assay. Drawn from immuneACCESS, this table holds only the in-frame rearrangements with V and J called that TCRdb kept. Clones are partly lost; checked studies trace under half to an unresolved V gene and leave the rest unexplained. The sample records tens of thousands of clones, 95% to 96% of which are singletons. The ten top clones hold roughly 0.9% of the sample. Within its sample, this clone is medium-sized (0.01 to 0.1%). Its antigen is currently not known. No base quality values were provided; no much bigger clone lies one nucleotide off.

The V gene is TRBV27 and the J gene is TRBJ2-1; the D gene assignment is ambiguous. The receptor was isolated from a female donor with multiple sclerosis, enrolled in a pregnancy study. This sample comprised peripheral blood, obtained in the second trimester of pregnancy. This receptor has the CDR3 CASSKLPWSYNEQFF. The DNA is TGTGCCAGCAGCAAACTACCCTGGTCCTACAATGAGCAGTTCTTC.